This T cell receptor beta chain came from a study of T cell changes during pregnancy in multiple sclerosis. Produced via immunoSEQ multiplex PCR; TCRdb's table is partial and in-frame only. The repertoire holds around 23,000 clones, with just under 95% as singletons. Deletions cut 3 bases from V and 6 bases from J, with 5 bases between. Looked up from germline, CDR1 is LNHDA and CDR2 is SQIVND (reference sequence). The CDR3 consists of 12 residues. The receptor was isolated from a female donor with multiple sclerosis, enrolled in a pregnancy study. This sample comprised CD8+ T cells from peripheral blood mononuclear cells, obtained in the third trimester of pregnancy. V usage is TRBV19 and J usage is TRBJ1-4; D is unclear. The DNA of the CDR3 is TGTGCCAGTAGTATCTCCGATGAAAAACTGTTTTTT. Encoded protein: CASSISDEKLFF.